The 27 T cell receptor beta chains given below trace back to one sample, sequenced in a study of T cells in lung cancer brain metastases. Method: immunoSEQ multiplex PCR; TCRdb's copy keeps in-frame clones and lacks some. In the table there are about 610 clones, approximately 93% of which are singletons. The sequencing input was tumor tissue from a brain metastasis. Receptors originate from a woman in her forties or fifties with non-small cell lung cancer that had spread to the brain.

The chain couples TRBV18 to TRBJ2-3; the D gene is possibly TRBD1 (5 bases). Trimming took 4 bases from V and 2 from J, leaving 19 bases between them. The CDR3 has 17 amino acids. Germline V gene lookup returns CDR1 KGHSH and CDR2 LQKENI. The CDR3 DNA reads as TGTGCCAGCTCACGTCTACCGACAGTGGGATACACAGATACGCAGTATTTT. It encodes CASSRLPTVGYTDTQYF.

The chain is built from TRBV4-1 and TRBJ1-3, with D possibly TRBD1 on 5 matching bases. Per the germline V gene, CDR1 is MGHRA and CDR2 is YSYEKL. The CDR3 spans 16 residues. V gave up 1 base and J gave up 3 bases, with 13 bases separating them. The CDR3 is CASSQGGAAGGNTIYF. CDR3 nucleotide sequence: TGCGCCAGCAGCCAAGGCGGGGCTGCCGGTGGAAACACCATATATTTT.

The V and J genes are TRBV7-6 and TRBJ1-1, with a weak D call TRBD1 (6 bases). Germline CDR1 SGHVS, CDR2 FNYEAQ. V was cut by 5 bases and J by 6 bases, with 28 bases left in between. The CDR3 spans 18 residues. The CDR3, as DNA: TGTGCCAGCAGCCCCTGTCCTGGGGGGGGCTACACTCAACCTGAAGCTTTCTTT. This encodes CASSPCPGGGYTQPEAFF.

This chain uses TRBV5-6 with TRBJ1-2; tentative D call: TRBD1 (5 bases). The CDR3 consists of 17 residues. V lost 2 bases and J lost 0, with 17 bases in between. CDR1 and CDR2 (germline): SGHDT, YYEEEE. The CDR3 DNA reads as TGTGCCAGCAGCTTAAAATTGTTACAGGTCGCTAACTATGGCTACACCTTC. Amino acid sequence: CASSLKLLQVANYGYTF.

The chain links TRBV6-1 to TRBJ1-2; D is possibly TRBD1 (6 bases). Trimming removed 1 base from V and 2 bases from J, with 11 bases in between. The CDR3 is made up of 15 amino acids. Germline CDR1 is MNHNS and CDR2 is SASEGT. This chain's CDR3 is CASSEGWGPNYGYTF. CDR3 DNA: TGTGCCAGCAGTGAAGGGTGGGGGCCCAACTATGGCTACACCTTC.

This clone has only a few counts. J is TRBJ1-5 and V is TRBV6-5; D is possibly TRBD1 (6 bases). Per germline, CDR1 MNHEY and CDR2 SVGAGI. Trimming shortened V by 6 bases and J by 1 base, and 13 bases separated the two germline ends. The CDR3 runs 15 residues. CDR3 residues: CASSQAGQSNQPQHF. In DNA form, the CDR3 reads TGTGCCAGCAGCCAAGCAGGACAGAGCAATCAGCCCCAGCATTTT.

This chain links TRBV9 with TRBJ1-1; no reliable D call. This CDR3 is built from 15 residues. Germline V lookup: CDR1 SGDLS, CDR2 YYNGEE. Deletions cut 3 bases from V and 6 bases from J, with 18 bases between. The CDR3 reads CASSAARDPISEAFF. As DNA, the CDR3 is TGTGCCAGCAGCGCCGCCCGAGATCCGATCTCTGAAGCTTTCTTT.

The chain joins TRBV11-3 to TRBJ2-5, with D unclear. The V end lost 1 base, the J end lost 2 bases, and 5 bases lay between the germline ends. This CDR3 comprises 13 residues. Germline CDR1 reads SGHNT; CDR2 reads YENEEA. CDR3 residues: CASSLAEQETQYF. For the CDR3, the DNA is TGTGCCAGCAGCTTAGCAGAGCAAGAGACCCAGTACTTC.

The CDR3: CASSFPGQGGYNEQFF. As DNA, the CDR3 is TGTGCCAGTAGTTTCCCGGGACAGGGGGGGTACAATGAGCAGTTCTTC. The rearrangement uses TRBV19 and TRBJ2-1; 11 bases line up with TRBD1. The V segment lost 5 bases and the J segment 4 bases; nucleotides outside the gene matches: 7. This CDR3 contains 16 residues. CDR1 LNHDA and CDR2 SQIVND come from the germline V gene (reference sequence).

The V and J genes are TRBV7-9 and TRBJ1-1; TRBD1 matches 7 bases. V trimming: 5 bases; J trimming: 6 bases; junction bases outside the gene matches: 12. This CDR3 has 15 residues. The germline V gene has CDR1 SEHNR and CDR2 FQNEAQ (reference sequence). CDR3 nucleotides: TGTGCCAGCAGCCGCCGAACCGGACAGGAAGCTGAAGCTTTCTTT. This gives the protein CASSRRTGQEAEAFF.

V usage is TRBV6-1 and J usage is TRBJ1-5; weak D call: TRBD1 (6 bases). The CDR3 spans 16 residues. The germline V gene encodes CDR1 MNHNS and CDR2 SASEGT. V was trimmed by 0 bases and J by 6 bases, leaving 15 bases between them. The CDR3: CASSEALQGRGQPQHF. In DNA form, the CDR3 reads TGTGCCAGCAGTGAAGCGCTACAGGGACGGGGTCAGCCCCAGCATTTT.

In nucleotides, the CDR3 is TGCGCCAGCAGCTTGACCGTACCGGGACAGGGGGCATCTGAAGCTTTCTTT. This sequence encodes CASSLTVPGQGASEAFF. The chain recombines TRBV5-1 with TRBJ1-1, with 12 bases fitting TRBD1. This CDR3 is 17 amino acids long. Germline CDR1 is SGHRS and CDR2 is YFSETQ. V trimming: 1 base; J trimming: 6 bases; junction bases outside the gene matches: 10.

For this clone: The junction departs from germline at one end; a sequencing error may be responsible. The chain joins TRBV6-6 to TRBJ1-2; D gene ambiguous. The CDR3 sequence is 12 residues long. CDR1 and CDR2 from the germline V gene are MNHNY and SVGAGI (reference sequence). The CDR3 reads CASSPGDYSYTF. As DNA, the CDR3 is TGTGCCAGCAGCCCAGGTGACTATAGCTACACCTTC.

As to this clone: One junction end does not reproduce the germline sequence, and a read error may be involved. The chain has TRBV4-1 and TRBJ1-4; unclear D gene. The CDR3 is 16 amino acids. Per the germline V gene, CDR1 is MGHRA and CDR2 is YSYEKL. In nucleotides, the CDR3 is TGCGCCAGCAGCCAAGGGACGGTTGCAACTAATAAAAAACTGTTTTTT. This codes for CASSQGTVATNKKLFF.

This chain uses TRBV11-2 with TRBJ1-5, with no clear D. Germline CDR1 reads SGHAT; CDR2 reads FQNNGV. The ends were cut back, 1 base at V and 6 bases at J, with 7 bases in the middle. This CDR3 contains 13 residues. This chain's CDR3 is CASSLVPGQPQHF. The CDR3 nucleotides are TGTGCCAGCAGCTTAGTTCCCGGTCAGCCCCAGCATTTT.

The genes are TRBV6-1 and TRBJ2-3; TRBD2 agrees at 8 bases. CDR3 size: 16 residues. V lost 0 bases, J lost 3 bases, and 5 bases stayed unmatched. From germline, CDR1 is MNHNS and CDR2 SASEGT. The CDR3 sequence is CASSEAVIAGTDTQYF. The DNA for the CDR3 is TGTGCCAGCAGTGAAGCAGTAATAGCGGGGACAGATACGCAGTATTTT.

This clone was recorded only once. CDR3 region: CASSQGHQNYGYTF. CDR3 coding DNA: TGCGCCAGCAGCCAGGGACACCAGAACTATGGCTACACCTTC. The gene calls are TRBV4-1 and TRBJ1-2; possibly TRBD1 for D (6 bases). Germline CDR1 MGHRA, CDR2 YSYEKL. The ends were cut back, 3 bases at V and 2 bases at J, with 10 bases in the middle. The CDR3 consists of 14 residues.

The chain links TRBV29-1 to TRBJ2-6; possibly TRBD1 for D (6 bases). The CDR3 sequence is 16 residues long. Germline CDR1 SQVTM, CDR2 ANQGSEA. Trimming cost V 6 bases and J 1 base, with 16 bases left between them. The CDR3 here is CSVSRDTDSGANVLTF. In DNA form, the CDR3 reads TGCAGCGTAAGTAGGGACACTGATTCTGGGGCCAACGTCCTGACTTTC.

The CDR3 DNA reads as TGTGCCAGCACCCCCGGAGGCAGCTCTGGAAACACCATATATTTT. It yields the protein CASTPGGSSGNTIYF. The chain joins TRBV6-6 to TRBJ1-3; D gene unclear. Looked up from germline, CDR1 is MNHNY and CDR2 is SVGAGI (reference sequence). V shed 7 bases and J shed 0 bases, with 13 bases lying between them. The CDR3 loop spans 15 amino acids.

The chain links TRBV5-4 to TRBJ1-5; 7 bases line up with TRBD1. J lost 4 bases, V lost 4 bases, and 5 bases had no gene match. There are 14 residues in the CDR3. Per germline, CDR1 SGHNT and CDR2 YYREEE (reference sequence). CDR3 sequence: CASSRGTANQPQHF. The DNA for the CDR3 is TGTGCCAGCAGCCGGGGGACAGCAAATCAGCCCCAGCATTTT.

CDR3 sequence (DNA): TGCGCCAGCATCCATGATCAGTGGGGGGCCCCCTTCAATCAACTAAATCAGCCCCAGCATTTT. Amino acids: CASIHDQWGAPFNQLNQPQHF. The chain couples TRBV5-1 to TRBJ1-5, with a weak D call TRBD1 (6 bases). This CDR3 is built from 21 residues. The germline V gene encodes CDR1 SGHRS and CDR2 YFSETQ. The V end lost 6 bases, the J end lost 4 bases, and 35 bases lay between the germline ends.

The CDR3 DNA is TGTGCCAGCAGCTCAACTACGCAGGGAACCTATGGCTACACCTTC. It translates to CASSSTTQGTYGYTF. The chain combines TRBV7-9 with TRBJ1-2, with a tentative D call TRBD1 (5 bases). This CDR3 contains 15 residues. Germline V gene lookup returns CDR1 SEHNR and CDR2 FQNEAQ (reference sequence). Trimming took off 4 bases at V and 4 bases at J, with 16 bases between the two ends.

The chain has TRBV30 and TRBJ1-2, with 12 bases aligning to TRBD1. The CDR3 has 14 amino acids. V lost 5 bases, J lost 11 bases, and 12 bases stayed unmatched. Germline CDR1 and CDR2: GTSNPN and SVGIG (reference sequence). The CDR3 sequence is CAWDPGTGGASYTF. The CDR3 DNA follows: TGTGCCTGGGATCCCGGGACAGGGGGCGCGTCGTACACCTTC.

The chain carries TRBV5-1 and TRBJ2-1, with 10 bases identical to TRBD2. The J segment lost 1 base and the V segment lost 2 bases, leaving 3 bases of the junction unmatched. The CDR3 is 16 residues long. Germline assignment: CDR1 SGHRS and CDR2 YFSETQ. DNA of the CDR3: TGCGCCAGCAGCTTACTGACTAGCGGGTCCTACAATGAGCAGTTCTTC. Protein: CASSLLTSGSYNEQFF.

This clone has only one observation. V is TRBV2 and J is TRBJ2-1; D gene ambiguous. Germline V gives CDR1 SNHLY, CDR2 FYNNEI. V lost 2 bases, J lost 6 bases, and 14 bases lay in between. This CDR3 is 15 amino acids long. CDR3 protein: CASSERPTDRNEQFF. For the CDR3, the DNA is TGTGCCAGCAGTGAACGTCCCACGGACCGCAATGAGCAGTTCTTC.

The rearrangement links TRBV7-6 to TRBJ1-5; the D gene is possibly TRBD1 (5 bases). The CDR3 spans 14 residues. Germline V lookup: CDR1 SGHVS, CDR2 FNYEAQ. The V end lost 5 bases, the J end lost 5 bases, and 13 bases lay between the germline ends. CDR3 residues: CASSLDRSYQPQHF. The CDR3 region has the DNA TGTGCCAGCAGCCTCGACAGATCCTATCAGCCCCAGCATTTT.

The V and J genes are TRBV7-9 and TRBJ2-3; 9 nucleotides agree with TRBD2. Trimming took 1 base from V and 5 from J; bases not matched to a gene: 4. From germline, CDR1 is SEHNR and CDR2 FQNEAQ (reference sequence). CDR3 size: 15 residues. CDR3 in DNA: TGTGCCAGCAGCTTAGGTGGCGGGAGGGGAGATACGCAGTATTTT. Protein: CASSLGGGRGDTQYF.